The source of this T cell receptor (beta chain) is a study of T cell responses to AZD1222 COVID-19 vaccine. Libraries were prepared by immunoSEQ multiplex PCR; TCRdb keeps only in-frame clonotypes and omits some of them. The sample shows 150,000 to 200,000 clones, approximately 90% of them seen only once. The germline CDR1 and CDR2 sequences are MNHEY and SVGAGI. V lost 5 bases and J 7 bases, leaving 17 bases between the germline ends. This CDR3 is built from 14 residues. The TCR sequence derives from an adult in good health. V usage is TRBV6-5 and J usage is TRBJ1-2, with D unresolved. Sequencing used peripheral blood, obtained on day 0 of AZD1222 vaccination. The CDR3 DNA reads TGTGCCAGCAGTCCGGTGGGCAGGATCGTTGGCTACACCTTC. It codes for CASSPVGRIVGYTF.